These 13 T cell receptor beta chains originate from one sample sequenced in a study of blood T cell repertoires in COVID-19. Sequenced by immunoSEQ multiplex PCR; TCRdb stores in-frame clones only, minus some. The data contain 95,000 to 110,000 clones, 80% to 90% of them singletons. The specimen sequenced was peripheral blood. The source is a man aged 40-49 years with active or convalescent COVID-19.

J is TRBJ1-5 and V is TRBV28, with TRBD1 identical over 7 bases. V lost 6 bases, J lost 0 bases, and 5 bases stayed unmatched. CDR3 length equals 15 residues. Germline V gene sequence: CDR1 MDHEN, CDR2 SYDVKM. The CDR3 is CASSLTGVSNQPQHF. The CDR3 DNA follows: TGTGCCAGCAGCCTTACAGGGGTTAGCAATCAGCCCCAGCATTTT.

V usage is TRBV4-3 and J usage is TRBJ2-7; D remains ambiguous. Germline V gives CDR1 LGHNA, CDR2 YSLEER. This CDR3 has 16 residues. V dropped 3 bases and J dropped 1 base, with 16 bases sitting between them. The CDR3 region has the DNA TGCGCCAGCAGCCAGGCCCACCCCGTTTCTTCCTACGAGCAGTACTTC. Translating gives CASSQAHPVSSYEQYF.

This clone occurred once. The DNA for the CDR3 is TGTGCCAGCGGCGCTAGCGGGGGTGGTATATCCGGGGAGCTGTTTTTT. Amino acids: CASGASGGGISGELFF. V is TRBV7-2 and J is TRBJ2-2; 10 bases line up with TRBD2. This CDR3 spans 16 amino acids. Trimming at V came to 8 bases and at J to 6 bases, leaving 12 bases not matched to a gene. Germline CDR1 SGHTA, CDR2 FQGNSA.

This chain links TRBV19 with TRBJ1-3; 9 bases are shared with TRBD1. The germline gives CDR1 LNHDA, CDR2 SQIVND (reference sequence). There are 16 residues in the CDR3. Trimming cost V 6 bases and J 1 base; bases outside gene matches: 7. CDR3: CASSRQGVESGNTIYF. CDR3 nucleotide sequence: TGTGCCAGTAGCCGACAGGGGGTAGAGTCTGGAAACACCATATATTTT.

This clone showed up just a few times. The J gene is TRBJ2-7, the V gene TRBV2, with 7 positions matching TRBD2. From germline, CDR1 is SNHLY and CDR2 FYNNEI. Germline trimming cut 2 bases from V and 2 bases from J; bases unmatched to any gene: 9. CDR3 length: 16 amino acids. CDR3 sequence (DNA): TGTGCCAGCAGTGAACGGTCTGCAGGGACTACCTACGAGCAGTACTTC. It specifies CASSERSAGTTYEQYF.

This chain links TRBV5-4 with TRBJ2-7; 7 bases align to TRBD1. With V trimmed by 4 bases and J by 7 bases, 11 bases remained unmatched. Germline V gives CDR1 SGHNT, CDR2 YYREEE (reference sequence). This CDR3 is built from 14 residues. CDR3 sequence (DNA): TGTGCCAGCAGCGGTGGACAGGTGGCGAGGGAGCAGTACTTC. It codes for CASSGGQVAREQYF.

The rearrangement uses TRBV28 and TRBJ1-6; D might be TRBD1 (6 bases). The CDR3 is 16 residues long. CDR1 is MDHEN and CDR2 is SYDVKM in the germline V gene. V lost 5 bases to trimming and J lost 0 bases, with 11 bases between them. CDR3 sequence (DNA): TGTGCCAGCAGTGGGGGCCCAAGCTCCTATAATTCACCCCTCCACTTT. It yields the protein CASSGGPSSYNSPLHF. Full variable domain (missing parts from reference TRBV28 and TRBJ1-6): DVKVTQSSRYLVKRTGEKVFLECVQDMDHENMFWYRQDPGLGLRLIYFSYDVKMKEKGDIPEGYSVSREKKERFSLILESASTNQTSMYLCASSGGPSSYNSPLHFGNGTRLTVT.

The count of this clone is one. For the CDR3, the DNA is TGTGCCACCAGTGGCGGACAGGGGGCGTCTGGGGCCAACGTCCTGACTTTC. Its protein is CATSGGQGASGANVLTF. V is TRBV24-1 and J is TRBJ2-6; 11 positions agree with TRBD1. The CDR3 totals 17 residues. After removal of 5 bases from V and 1 base from J, the junction contained 3 bases not matched to a gene. Per the germline V gene, CDR1 is KGHDR and CDR2 is SFDVKD.

The chain employs TRBV15 and TRBJ1-6; 9 nucleotides align to TRBD1. The germline V gene has CDR1 LNHNV and CDR2 YYDKDF (reference sequence). V was clipped by 5 bases and J by 7 bases; unmatched bases: 6. This CDR3 is 15 amino acids long. The CDR3 spells CATSVGTGLNSPLHF. The DNA of the CDR3 is TGTGCCACCAGCGTAGGGACAGGGCTCAATTCACCCCTCCACTTT.

The chain is built from TRBV28 and TRBJ2-7, with 13 bases matching TRBD2. The V gene's germline CDR1 is MDHEN and CDR2 SYDVKM. Germline trimming cut 3 bases from V and 6 bases from J; bases unmatched to any gene: 5. The CDR3 totals 15 residues. CDR3 DNA: TGTGCCAGCAGTTTGGGACTAGCGGGAAATTCCGAGCAGTACTTC. Protein sequence: CASSLGLAGNSEQYF.

This chain connects TRBV11-2 to TRBJ2-7; 9 positions match TRBD1. Trimming cost V 2 bases and J 5 bases; bases outside gene matches: 13. Germline loops: CDR1 SGHAT, CDR2 FQNNGV. The CDR3 extends over 17 amino acids. The chain's CDR3 is CASSLKVRGQGHDEQYF. CDR3 DNA sequence: TGTGCCAGCAGCTTAAAGGTCCGGGGACAGGGTCACGACGAGCAGTACTTC.

The chain joins TRBV7-9 to TRBJ2-3; 10 bases map to TRBD2. After removal of 5 bases from V and 1 base from J, the junction contained 3 bases not matched to a gene. CDR3 length: 15 amino acids. Germline V gives CDR1 SEHNR, CDR2 FQNEAQ (reference sequence). The CDR3 loop is CASSLLAGRTDTQYF. The CDR3 coding sequence is TGTGCCAGCAGCCTACTAGCGGGGCGCACAGATACGCAGTATTTT.

V usage is TRBV7-8 and J usage is TRBJ1-1; 10 positions match TRBD1. CDR1 is SGHVS and CDR2 is FQNEAQ in the germline V gene. Unmatched junction bases numbered 7, after V lost 5 bases and J lost 1 base. This CDR3 is built from 16 residues. The CDR3 loop reads CASSRLGTGANTEAFF. The CDR3 DNA follows: TGTGCCAGCAGCCGCCTCGGGACAGGGGCGAACACTGAAGCTTTCTTT.